The entry that follows covers one T cell receptor (beta chain) sequence. Assay used: immunoSEQ multiplex PCR; TCRdb lists only in-frame clones, some missing. Seen here are tens of thousands of clones, approximately 95% observed once, and the top ten hold more than 0.95%. The data derive from a study of cytomegalovirus exposure and HLA in healthy donors. CDR1 is KGHSH, CDR2 LQKENI, per germline. The CDR3 consists of 16 residues. Losses at the gene ends were 3 bases for V and 4 bases for J; bases not matched to a gene: 6. The sequencing sample was made of PBMCs. The sequence derives from a woman between 18 and 29 years old in good health and CMV-seronegative. This chain joins TRBV18 and TRBJ2-1; TRBD1 agrees at 10 bases. CDR3 protein: CASSPRGGQGYNEQFF. As DNA, the CDR3 is TGTGCCAGCTCACCGAGGGGGGGACAGGGGTACAATGAGCAGTTCTTC.